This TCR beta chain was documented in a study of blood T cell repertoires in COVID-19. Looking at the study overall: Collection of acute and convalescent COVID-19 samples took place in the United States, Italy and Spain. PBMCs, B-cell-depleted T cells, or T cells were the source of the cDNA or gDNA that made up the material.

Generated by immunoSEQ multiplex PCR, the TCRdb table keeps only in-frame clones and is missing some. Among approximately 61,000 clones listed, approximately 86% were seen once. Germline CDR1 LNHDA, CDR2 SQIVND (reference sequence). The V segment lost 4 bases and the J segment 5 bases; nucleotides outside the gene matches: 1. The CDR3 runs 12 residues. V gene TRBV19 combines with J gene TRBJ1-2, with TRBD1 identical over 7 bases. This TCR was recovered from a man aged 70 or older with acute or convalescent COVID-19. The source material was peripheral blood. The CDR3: CASSKGQYGYTF. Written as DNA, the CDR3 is TGTGCCAGTAGTAAGGGACAGTATGGCTACACCTTC.